The TCR beta chain under discussion was sequenced for a study of cytomegalovirus exposure and HLA in healthy donors. General study points: As a later analysis revealed, most CMV-associated TCR beta chains appeared HLA-restricted. As confirmed in vitro, a few CMV-associated chains were specific for CMV antigens.

As for the donors, each was a healthy bone marrow donor. To note about this clone: The antigen is unknown.

Vbeta (60) and Jbeta (13) primers were used in the PCR. Authors' analysis steps: About 12 million of the roughly 80 million unique TCR beta chains counted in a later analysis were shared. The protocol was immunoSEQ multiplex PCR, while the TCRdb copy is restricted to in-frame clones and leaves out a portion. Clone size and V and J calls were adopted from that table, with D and trimming inferred from the DNA. The sample yields 120,000 to 150,000 clones, 60% to 80% seen once. Germline loops: CDR1 LNHDA, CDR2 SQIVND (reference sequence). The CDR3 length is 15 residues. Losses at the gene ends were 3 bases for V and 4 bases for J; bases not matched to a gene: 5.

V and J are TRBV19 and TRBJ2-5; 10 bases agree with TRBD1. The sequencing sample was made of PBMCs. This TCR derives from a male donor in good health and CMV-seronegative. The CDR3 coding sequence is TGTGCCAGTAGTATTGGGACAGGGGCCCGAGAGACCCAGTACTTC. Encoded protein: CASSIGTGARETQYF.